The 14 T cell receptor beta chains presented below share a single source sample, sequenced in a study of identical twins (dated by TCRdb to between 2015 and 2016). Libraries were constructed by 5' RACE. Sequenced using an Illumina HiSeq 2000. The public sequencing data were trimmed at Q25 with fastp and processed into clonotypes with MiXCR by TCRdb, which kept only in-frame beta chains. Rows with a matching CDR3 protein are joined into one entry that keeps the most common DNA and genes. The sample records 640,000 or so distinct CDR3 sequences, 5.5% to 7.5% of which are singletons. The ten largest clones capture around 1.9% of the sample. Input material: naive T cells sorted from blood. The meaning of the sample's cell subset or site label: cells isolated with a human naive T-cell isolation kit. The source of these receptors is a man in his late teens or twenties in good health.

This clonotype has only a few counts. J is TRBJ2-2 and V is TRBV7-2, with D perhaps matching TRBD2 (6 bases). Germline V CDR1 and CDR2: SGHTA, FQGNSA. Trimming removed 1 base from V and 0 bases from J, with 12 bases in between. The CDR3 spans 17 residues. CDR3 sequence reads: CASSLGGGNANTGELFF. CDR3 DNA: TGTGCCAGCAGCTTAGGGGGCGGGAACGCGAACACCGGGGAGCTGTTTTTT.

This clonotype has a handful of counts. The V gene is TRBV5-6, the J gene TRBJ2-3; TRBD2 matches 13 bases. The CDR3 extends over 16 amino acids. The V gene's germline CDR1 is SGHDT and CDR2 YYEEEE. The J segment lost 4 bases and the V segment lost 3 bases, leaving 5 bases of the junction unmatched. The CDR3 region has the DNA TGTGCCAGCAGCTCGGGACTAGCGGGAAGCGCAGATACGCAGTATTTT. The encoded protein is CASSSGLAGSADTQYF.

The gene calls are TRBV30 and TRBJ2-1; the match to TRBD2 covers 9 bases. The V segment lost 0 bases and the J segment 8 bases; nucleotides outside the gene matches: 8. The CDR3 covers 15 residues. Germline V lookup: CDR1 GTSNPN, CDR2 SVGIG (reference sequence). The CDR3 sequence: CAWSVSGGRADEQFF. In DNA, the CDR3 is TGTGCCTGGAGTGTAAGTGGCGGGAGGGCAGATGAGCAGTTCTTC.

Concerning this clonotype: Since no conserved phenylalanine or tryptophan closes the CDR3, a read error is the likely cause. The chain joins TRBV4-2 to TRBJ1-1; no definite D call. Per the germline V gene, CDR1 is LGHNA and CDR2 is YNFKEQ. The CDR3 is 14 residues long. The V and J ends lost 2 bases and 3 bases respectively, with 10 bases between them. The CDR3 region has the DNA TGTGCCAGCAGCCAATCAAATGGCGACACTGAAGCTTTCTTG. It encodes CASSQSNGDTEAFL.

This clonotype was found many times. This rearrangement joins TRBV5-1 to TRBJ2-2; D is unresolved. The length of the CDR3 is 15 residues. CDR1 SGHRS and CDR2 YFSETQ come from the germline V gene. Trimming cost V 5 bases and J 0 bases, with 11 bases left between them. CDR3 DNA: TGCGCCAGCAGGGACGCCAGATCGAACACCGGGGAGCTGTTTTTT. Encoded protein: CASRDARSNTGELFF.

This clonotype was counted between two and nine times. V is TRBV5-1 and J is TRBJ2-2, with D perhaps matching TRBD2 (5 bases). Germline V gene sequence: CDR1 SGHRS, CDR2 YFSETQ. This CDR3 is 14 amino acids long. V dropped 0 bases and J dropped 6 bases, with 9 bases sitting between them. The CDR3 loop reads CASSLVLDSGELFF. CDR3 in DNA: TGCGCCAGCAGCTTGGTACTAGATTCCGGGGAGCTGTTTTTT.

This clonotype has at least ten counts. The chain carries TRBV12-3 or TRBV12-4 and TRBJ1-2; no definite D call. The length of the CDR3 is 13 residues. V gave up 3 bases and J gave up 8 bases, with 13 bases separating them. CDR3 sequence (DNA): TGTGCCAGCAGTTTTGACGAGAATACAGGCTACACCTTC. Its translation: CASSFDENTGYTF.

This clonotype has more than one count but fewer than ten. The gene calls are TRBV12-3 or TRBV12-4 and TRBJ2-1, with TRBD2 identical over 10 bases. V lost 7 bases and J lost 8; bases outside the gene matches: 20. The CDR3 runs to 18 residues. The CDR3 here is CASTTPVGLAGDLDEQFF. In DNA form, the CDR3 reads TGTGCCAGCACCACCCCTGTAGGGCTAGCGGGAGACCTCGATGAGCAGTTCTTC.

Concerning this clonotype: It may be a read error: a sequence one base away is much more abundant. A read error is likely, as this CDR3 ends without the conserved phenylalanine or tryptophan. The rearrangement uses TRBV19 and TRBJ2-1; perhaps TRBD2 as D (6 bases). CDR1 is LNHDA and CDR2 is SQIVND in the germline V gene (reference sequence). The CDR3 loop spans 14 amino acids. V lost 6 bases, J lost 10 bases, and 19 bases lay in between. The CDR3 spells CASSVSGRTNEQFY. In DNA, the CDR3 is TGTGCCAGTAGCGTCAGCGGGCGCACCAACGAGCAGTTCTAC.

This clonotype was recorded many times. This rearrangement joins TRBV5-6 to TRBJ2-7, with no clear D. The germline gives CDR1 SGHDT, CDR2 YYEEEE. The CDR3 is made up of 13 amino acids. The V end was cut by 0 bases, the J end by 7 bases, with 11 bases between. DNA of the CDR3: TGTGCCAGCAGCTTGGGACGTGCACAGGAGCAGTACTTC. Its protein is CASSLGRAQEQYF.

This clonotype has a count of ten or more. The chain couples TRBV7-9 to TRBJ2-5; 11 positions agree with TRBD2. V was clipped by 4 bases and J by 5 bases; unmatched bases: 9. Germline assignment: CDR1 SEHNR and CDR2 FQNEAQ (reference sequence). This CDR3 is built from 16 residues. CDR3 amino acids: CASSSIAGGPGETQYF. For the CDR3, the DNA is TGTGCCAGCAGCTCCATAGCGGGAGGGCCTGGTGAGACCCAGTACTTC.

This chain uses TRBV24-1 with TRBJ2-7, with D tentatively TRBD1 (6 bases). Trimming shortened V by 5 bases and J by 5 bases, and 18 bases separated the two germline ends. The CDR3 contains 15 residues. CDR1 and CDR2 (germline): KGHDR, SFDVKD. The CDR3 region is CATSARSGVHDEQYF. As DNA, the CDR3 is TGTGCCACCAGTGCGAGGTCAGGGGTCCACGACGAGCAGTACTTC.

This chain joins TRBV7-9 and TRBJ2-2, with 11 bases that match TRBD1. The CDR3 runs to 17 residues. With 0 bases clipped from V and 3 bases from J, the junction kept 3 bases outside the gene matches. The germline gives CDR1 SEHNR, CDR2 FQNEAQ (reference sequence). The CDR3 is CASSLADRGPDTGELFF. DNA for the CDR3: TGTGCCAGCAGCTTAGCGGACAGGGGGCCCGACACCGGGGAGCTGTTTTTT.

This clonotype showed up many times. V is TRBV7-2 and J is TRBJ2-1; D may be TRBD1 (6 bases). This CDR3 region has 14 residues. Trimming stripped 2 bases from V and 8 bases from J, with 13 bases between. From germline, CDR1 is SGHTA and CDR2 FQGNSA. CDR3 protein: CASSLKGVSDEQFF. CDR3 bases: TGTGCCAGCAGCTTAAAGGGGGTCAGTGATGAGCAGTTCTTC.